These T cell receptor beta chains were read from a single sample in a study of radiation and T cells in renal cell carcinoma. This table comes from immunoSEQ multiplex PCR, and its TCRdb copy is limited to in-frame clones, with some not included. Altogether approximately 140,000 clones are present, 88% being singletons, with the ten largest covering around 4%. The material was blood, obtained from a patient whose treatment included radiotherapy and nephrectomy. These receptors came from a woman between 70 and 85 years old with renal cell carcinoma. Each CDR3 is given without its conserved first and last residue. The order of the fields is CDR3 length, V gene, clone size, J gene, CDR3 protein. Not every row has a clone size; where given, it reads once, few, many or a size class.

cdr3_length: 13
v_call: TRBV7-8
clone_size: .
j_call: TRBJ1-2
cdr3_aa: ASSLVLGGNYGYT

cdr3_length: 10
v_call: TRBV19
clone_size: .
j_call: TRBJ1-2
cdr3_aa: ASSLRSGGYT

cdr3_length: 12
v_call: TRBV7-2
clone_size: .
j_call: TRBJ1-5
cdr3_aa: ASSQGQSNQPQH

cdr3_length: 12
v_call: TRBV9
clone_size: .
j_call: TRBJ2-7
cdr3_aa: ASSVDGSSYEQY

cdr3_length: 11
v_call: TRBV9
clone_size: few
j_call: TRBJ1-1
cdr3_aa: ASSVGTDTEAF

cdr3_length: 11
v_call: TRBV4-2
clone_size: few
j_call: TRBJ1-1
cdr3_aa: ASSQDLNGEAF

cdr3_length: 11
v_call: TRBV11-3
clone_size: .
j_call: TRBJ2-3
cdr3_aa: ASSFVSTDTQY

cdr3_length: 15
v_call: TRBV6-1
clone_size: .
j_call: TRBJ1-2
cdr3_aa: ASSEQRTLIANYGYT

cdr3_length: 11
v_call: TRBV9
clone_size: .
j_call: TRBJ1-1
cdr3_aa: ASSVAGATEAF

cdr3_length: 14
v_call: TRBV6-1
clone_size: .
j_call: TRBJ1-1
cdr3_aa: ASSEAWQGAWTEAF

cdr3_length: 14
v_call: TRBV21-1
clone_size: .
j_call: TRBJ2-7
cdr3_aa: ASSNVGRISSYEQY

cdr3_length: 11
v_call: TRBV7-3
clone_size: .
j_call: TRBJ2-1
cdr3_aa: ASSSGQDNEQF

cdr3_length: 11
v_call: TRBV9
clone_size: .
j_call: TRBJ1-1
cdr3_aa: ASSVEGYTEAF

cdr3_length: 15
v_call: TRBV9
clone_size: .
j_call: TRBJ2-3
cdr3_aa: ASSVPVLAGYTDTQY

cdr3_length: 12
v_call: TRBV18
clone_size: .
j_call: TRBJ2-3
cdr3_aa: ASSPGRVRDTQY